This TCR beta chain derives from a study of multiple sclerosis patients with progressive multifocal leukoencephalopathy. The V gene's germline CDR1 is LNHDA and CDR2 SQIVND (reference sequence). V was pared by 6 bases and J by 3 bases, with 6 bases between. This CDR3 is built from 11 residues. Profiling relied on immunoSEQ multiplex PCR, and the TCRdb table lists in-frame clones only, not all of them. The sample comprises about 32,000 clones, roughly 89% of which are singletons, and about 6.1% rests with the top ten. Time point indicated: time of PML onset. Here the sequenced sample was PBMCs, taken from a patient treated with natalizumab. This sequence originates from a woman in her forties with progressive multifocal leukoencephalopathy. V and J are TRBV19 and TRBJ2-7; D remains unclear. DNA of the CDR3: TGTGCCAGTAGCAACCTCTACGAGCAGTACTTC. It is translated as CASSNLYEQYF.